What follows are 18 T cell receptor beta chains derived from one specimen sequenced in a study of blood T cell repertoires in COVID-19. Using immunoSEQ multiplex PCR, the repertoire was profiled, and TCRdb retains in-frame clones only, with some absent. This sample has around 140,000 clones, with roughly 84% found just once. Input material: peripheral blood. The receptors come from a man aged 60 to 69 with acute or convalescent COVID-19.

The chain uses TRBV18 and TRBJ2-7; 9 nucleotides align to TRBD1. The CDR3 has 15 residues. Trimming cost V 3 bases and J 4 bases; bases outside gene matches: 7. Germline V gives CDR1 KGHSH, CDR2 LQKENI. In DNA form, the CDR3 reads TGTGCCAGCTCACCGGCCGGGACAGGGACTTACGAGCAGTACTTC. It encodes CASSPAGTGTYEQYF.

The chain recombines TRBV7-2 with TRBJ1-1; 8 bases fit TRBD1. This CDR3 has 15 residues. Germline CDR1 and CDR2: SGHTA and FQGNSA. The junction had 9 bases not matched to a gene; V was cut back by 5 bases and J by 4 bases. Here the CDR3 reads CASSPRQGSGTEAFF. The CDR3, as DNA: TGTGCCAGCAGCCCGCGACAGGGGTCGGGCACTGAAGCTTTCTTT.

This clone appeared a single time. The chain employs TRBV19 and TRBJ1-2; perhaps TRBD1 as D (6 bases). Germline V lookup: CDR1 LNHDA, CDR2 SQIVND (reference sequence). Trimming cost V 2 bases and J 4 bases, with 14 bases left between them. The CDR3 loop spans 15 amino acids. The DNA for the CDR3 is TGTGCCAGTAGTATAAGCAGGGACATCCCCTATGGCTACACCTTC. Translated: CASSISRDIPYGYTF.

The chain has TRBV14 and TRBJ1-2, with D uncertain. Germline V gene data show CDR1 as SGHDN and CDR2 as FVKESK. The length of the CDR3 is 15 residues. Trimming removed 1 base at V and 4 bases at J, with 13 bases between. The CDR3 nucleotides read TGTGCCAGCAGCCAAGTAGAGGGCTTGGGCTATGGCTACACCTTC. Translating gives CASSQVEGLGYGYTF.

The chain carries TRBV7-9 and TRBJ2-2, with D uncertain. CDR3 length equals 17 residues. Trimming cost V 1 base and J 0 bases, with 12 bases left between them. Germline lookup yields CDR1 SEHNR and CDR2 FQNEAQ (reference sequence). CDR3 bases: TGTGCCAGCAGCTTAGGTGGCGGCTACGCGAACACCGGGGAGCTGTTTTTT. Protein sequence: CASSLGGGYANTGELFF.

The chain joins TRBV6-1 to TRBJ2-3, with 12 bases matching TRBD2. Germline values: CDR1 MNHNS, CDR2 SASEGT. V was clipped by 0 bases and J by 4 bases; unmatched bases: 2. The CDR3 is 16 amino acids. The CDR3: CASSEAGLAGADTQYF. The CDR3 region has the DNA TGTGCCAGCAGTGAAGCGGGACTAGCGGGTGCAGATACGCAGTATTTT.

The rearrangement joins TRBV5-5 to TRBJ2-3; 9 nucleotides match TRBD2. After removal of 1 base from V and 4 bases from J, the junction contained 4 bases not matched to a gene. The CDR3 length is 15 residues. In germline, CDR1 is SGHKS, CDR2 YYEKEE (reference sequence). CDR3: CASSLQREVADTQYF. The CDR3 coding sequence is TGTGCCAGCAGCTTGCAGCGGGAGGTTGCAGATACGCAGTATTTT.

This clone was seen a single time. The rearrangement joins TRBV14 to TRBJ1-2; D uncertain. The germline V and J ends were trimmed by 1 base and 7 bases, with 4 bases remaining between them. CDR1 and CDR2 from the germline V gene are SGHDN and FVKESK. The CDR3 contains 11 residues. The CDR3 DNA reads as TGTGCCAGCAGCCAAGCAGGTGGCTACACCTTC. Translated, it gives CASSQAGGYTF.

This chain joins TRBV5-1 and TRBJ1-3; no reliable D call. Germline V gene data show CDR1 as SGHRS and CDR2 as YFSETQ. This CDR3 contains 15 residues. V was cut by 0 bases and J by 5 bases, with 12 bases left in between. Here the CDR3 DNA reads TGCGCCAGCAGCTTGGCCTCCCCAGGTCGAAACACCATATATTTT. Translated, it gives CASSLASPGRNTIYF.

The chain couples TRBV29-1 to TRBJ2-3, with TRBD2 identical over 14 bases. Germline trimming cut 6 bases from V and 1 base from J; bases unmatched to any gene: 9. Germline values: CDR1 SQVTM, CDR2 ANQGSEA. CDR3 size: 17 residues. The CDR3 DNA follows: TGCAGCGTCGCTGGGACTAGCGGGAGTGGCGGCACAGATACGCAGTATTTT. It translates to CSVAGTSGSGGTDTQYF.

This chain links TRBV3-1 (or the pseudogene TRBV3-2) with TRBJ1-1; weak D call: TRBD1 (6 bases). This CDR3 has 14 residues. Per germline, CDR1 LGHDT and CDR2 YNNKEL (reference sequence). V was clipped by 4 bases and J by 5 bases, with 14 bases between them. CDR3 protein: CASSRPQGGTEAFF. The CDR3, as DNA: TGTGCCAGCAGCCGACCACAGGGAGGGACTGAAGCTTTCTTT.

This chain connects TRBV7-9 to TRBJ2-7; 8 bases line up with TRBD1. CDR1 and CDR2 from the germline V gene are SEHNR and FQNEAQ (reference sequence). Germline trimming cut 5 bases from V and 5 bases from J; bases unmatched to any gene: 11. There are 15 residues in the CDR3. Written as DNA, the CDR3 is TGTGCCAGCAGCCCAACGACGACAGGGGTCAACGAGCAGTACTTC. Its translation is CASSPTTTGVNEQYF.

The chain combines TRBV24-1 with TRBJ2-7, with TRBD1 identical over 7 bases. Germline CDR1 reads KGHDR; CDR2 reads SFDVKD. With V trimmed by 5 bases and J by 0 bases, 6 bases remained unmatched. This CDR3 spans 15 amino acids. CDR3 amino acids: CATSAGQFSSYEQYF. For the CDR3, the DNA is TGTGCCACCAGTGCGGGACAGTTTAGCTCCTACGAGCAGTACTTC.

The chain carries TRBV6-5 and TRBJ1-1, with D maybe TRBD1 (5 bases). CDR3 size: 13 residues. Germline CDR1 MNHEY, CDR2 SVGAGI. V lost 6 bases, J lost 6 bases, and 14 bases lay in between. The CDR3 nucleotides read TGTGCCAGCAGCGCCGTGGGGGAGGCTGAAGCTTTCTTT. Its protein is CASSAVGEAEAFF.

The chain joins TRBV28 to TRBJ2-3, with 8 nucleotides matching TRBD1. Germline CDR1 reads MDHEN; CDR2 reads SYDVKM. The CDR3 spans 15 residues. V trimming: 5 bases; J trimming: 6 bases; junction bases outside the gene matches: 10. CDR3 amino acids: CASSPGTGQPDTQYF. DNA for the CDR3: TGTGCCAGCAGTCCTGGGACAGGACAGCCCGATACGCAGTATTTT.

This clone was detected only a few times. V gene TRBV6-4 combines with J gene TRBJ2-7; TRBD2 aligns across 9 bases. The CDR3 length is 15 residues. V lost 3 bases and J lost 4; bases outside the gene matches: 7. Germline values: CDR1 MRHNA, CDR2 SNTAGT. The CDR3 DNA reads TGTGCCAGCAGTGAGTTTAGCGGGAGAGGTTACGAGCAGTACTTC. The encoded protein is CASSEFSGRGYEQYF.

This clone was counted a few times. The chain carries TRBV3-1 (or the pseudogene TRBV3-2) and TRBJ1-2; D not certain. The CDR3 consists of 13 residues. V dropped 5 bases and J dropped 8 bases, with 15 bases sitting between them. Germline loops: CDR1 LGHDT, CDR2 YNNKEL (reference sequence). The CDR3 protein is CASSARDLLGYTF. For the CDR3, the DNA is TGTGCCAGCAGCGCCCGGGATCTCTTGGGCTACACCTTC.

This chain connects TRBV6-1 to TRBJ1-4; 10 bases are shared with TRBD1. Germline assignment: CDR1 MNHNS and CDR2 SASEGT. With 1 base clipped from V and 3 bases from J, the junction kept 11 bases outside the gene matches. There are 19 residues in the CDR3. CDR3 DNA: TGTGCCAGCAGTGAAGGGGGAGTGGGGACAGGGGTGGCTAATGAAAAACTGTTTTTT. Its protein product is CASSEGGVGTGVANEKLFF.